This T cell receptor (beta chain) is from a study of vaccination effects on CD4 cells after COVID-19. As for the study in general: The culture medium for two million PBMC per well included 9.5 to 10 IU/ml IL-2 and roughly 10 ug/ml peptides.

The protocol was immunoSEQ multiplex PCR, while the TCRdb copy is restricted to in-frame clones and leaves out a portion. The table has 40,000 to 55,000 clones, roughly 80% seen once. For this clone: Its target is unknown.

The length of the CDR3 is 15 residues. Germline V gene sequence: CDR1 SGHNT, CDR2 YYREEE (reference sequence). Unmatched junction bases numbered 3, after V lost 1 base and J lost 1 base. The authors isolated CD4+ T cells after roughly 10 days of culture. Cells had half their medium changed to IL-2 medium on days 3 and 7. The chain employs TRBV5-4 and TRBJ2-3, with TRBD2 matching 7 bases. The sequencing here drew on CD4+ T cells from PBMCs cultured without peptide, taken before COVID-19 vaccination. This receptor was identified in a human donor who had a prior SARS-CoV-2 infection. The CDR3, as DNA: TGTGCCAGCAGCTTGTCAACTAGCGGCACAGATACGCAGTATTTT. Protein: CASSLSTSGTDTQYF. The entire variable domain, with the rest obtained from reference TRBV5-4 and TRBJ2-3, is as follows: ETGVTQSPTHLIKTRGQQVTLRCSSQSGHNTVSWYQQALGQGPQFIFQYYREEENGRGNFPPRFSGLQFPNYSSELNVNALELDDSALYLCASSLSTSGTDTQYFGPGTRLTVL.